The rows below give T cell receptor beta chains drawn from one sample of a study of blood T cell repertoires in COVID-19. Repertoires were generated with immunoSEQ multiplex PCR, while TCRdb's copy carries only in-frame clones and drops some. The sample has 200,000 to 250,000 clones; about nine tenths are singletons. Sequenced material: peripheral blood. Every receptor here comes from a woman in her twenties or thirties with COVID-19, enrolled during active disease. CDR3s leave out the opening cysteine and the closing phenylalanine or tryptophan. Fields, in order: clone size, V gene, CDR3 protein. Size is omitted from some rows. Given values are once, few, many or a class for expanded clones.

clone_size: -
v_call: TRBV4-3
cdr3_aa: ASSPRGGDGDTQY

clone_size: -
v_call: TRBV18
cdr3_aa: ASSPAPGGANYGYT

clone_size: -
v_call: TRBV9
cdr3_aa: ASSDLPGYNSPLH

clone_size: -
v_call: TRBV5-4
cdr3_aa: ASSYKQGAREQY

clone_size: -
v_call: TRBV27
cdr3_aa: ASSLTGNNQPQH

clone_size: -
v_call: TRBV4-3
cdr3_aa: ASSQEVGGVYTQY

clone_size: once
v_call: TRBV18
cdr3_aa: ASSPNREEQF

clone_size: -
v_call: TRBV7-9
cdr3_aa: ASSLSSRVSNEQF

clone_size: -
v_call: TRBV15
cdr3_aa: ATSAGTSMFDIQY

clone_size: -
v_call: TRBV28
cdr3_aa: ASSPGGWGTNYGYT

clone_size: -
v_call: TRBV7-8
cdr3_aa: ASSLAHRGGDGETQY

clone_size: -
v_call: TRBV7-8
cdr3_aa: ASSYTGVGDTQY

clone_size: -
v_call: TRBV4-3
cdr3_aa: ASSQRDRTLAEAF

clone_size: -
v_call: TRBV24-1
cdr3_aa: ATSDVAGVNPETQY

clone_size: -
v_call: TRBV7-2
cdr3_aa: ASSLVEQGDSPLH

clone_size: -
v_call: TRBV28
cdr3_aa: ASREGRALSVGYT

clone_size: -
v_call: TRBV3-1/TRBV3-2
cdr3_aa: ASSQTGLGNQPQH

clone_size: -
v_call: TRBV28
cdr3_aa: ASSFRGQLSRELF

clone_size: -
v_call: TRBV5-6
cdr3_aa: ASSSQLYPRGGEPTS

clone_size: -
v_call: TRBV6-6
cdr3_aa: ASSFPSGGARDEQF

clone_size: -
v_call: TRBV24-1
cdr3_aa: ATSVGARYEQF

clone_size: -
v_call: TRBV11-3
cdr3_aa: ASSLAASTDTQY

clone_size: few
v_call: TRBV4-1
cdr3_aa: ASSDRTGDYGYT

clone_size: many
v_call: TRBV10-3
cdr3_aa: AISESRSSGNTIY

clone_size: -
v_call: TRBV21-1
cdr3_aa: ARAAGPWLT

clone_size: -
v_call: TRBV27
cdr3_aa: ASRKYRGNSPLH

clone_size: -
v_call: TRBV4-3
cdr3_aa: ASSQASNEKLF

clone_size: -
v_call: TRBV14
cdr3_aa: ASSQDRGLAGAGELF

clone_size: -
v_call: TRBV4-1
cdr3_aa: ASSQWLATRRGETQY

clone_size: -
v_call: TRBV6-5
cdr3_aa: ASSTDREIHSQY

clone_size: -
v_call: TRBV27
cdr3_aa: ASSTVGQYNEQF

clone_size: once
v_call: TRBV28
cdr3_aa: ASRLVPEYGQGILGQPQH

clone_size: -
v_call: TRBV27
cdr3_aa: ASSTVREAYGYT

clone_size: -
v_call: TRBV24-1
cdr3_aa: ATSEAGVYNEQF

clone_size: -
v_call: TRBV10-2
cdr3_aa: ASSDRESGELF

clone_size: -
v_call: TRBV7-6
cdr3_aa: ASSLDPSQGINSPLH

clone_size: -
v_call: TRBV3-1/TRBV3-2
cdr3_aa: ASSHWLAGEGNEQF

clone_size: -
v_call: TRBV9
cdr3_aa: ASSTGGFNSYEQY

clone_size: -
v_call: TRBV28
cdr3_aa: ASSTRQGGDGYT

clone_size: -
v_call: TRBV7-2
cdr3_aa: ASSLARSNYGYT

clone_size: -
v_call: TRBV7-2
cdr3_aa: ASSLASGGGYETQY

clone_size: -
v_call: TRBV12-3/TRBV12-4
cdr3_aa: ASSSTGADTQY